This is a list of T cell receptor beta chains from one sample in a study of blood T cell repertoires in COVID-19. Assay used: immunoSEQ multiplex PCR; TCRdb lists only in-frame clones, some missing. The repertoire holds 120,000 to 150,000 clones, with more than 80% as singletons. The sample comprised peripheral blood. These receptors came from a human donor in a cohort sampled during active COVID-19. Each CDR3 is given with its conserved first and last residue. Each record gives: clone size, D gene, V gene, J gene, CDR3 DNA, CDR3 protein. The D gene is left open where the match is weak. Clone size is not always given. Where it is, it says once, few, many or a class for expanded clones.

once	NA	TRBV29-1	TRBJ1-5	TGCAGCGCCCGCTCAGGTGATCAGCCCCAGCATTTT	CSARSGDQPQHF
NA	NA	TRBV5-1	TRBJ1-4	TGCGCCAGCAGCTTTCGGCAGGGAGGCGAAAAACTGTTTTTT	CASSFRQGGEKLFF
NA	NA	TRBV28	TRBJ1-3	TGTGCCAGCGCCGTGGTCCCGGAGCTCTCTGGAAACACCATATATTTT	CASAVVPELSGNTIYF
NA	TRBD1	TRBV20-1	TRBJ1-3	TGCAGTGCTAGTTCCCAGGGGGCTTTCGAAAACACCATATATTTT	CSASSQGAFENTIYF
NA	TRBD1	TRBV27	TRBJ1-5	TGTGCCAGCAGGACTTCCGGGACAGGACGGTATAGCAATCAGCCCCAGCATTTT	CASRTSGTGRYSNQPQHF
few	TRBD1	TRBV6-7	TRBJ1-4	TGTGCCAGCAGCATATTCGACCGGGACAGGGTGAATTCGTCTAATGAAAAACTGTTTTTT	CASSIFDRDRVNSSNEKLFF
NA	TRBD2	TRBV5-1	TRBJ2-3	TGCGCCAGCAGAGCGGGGGCCGGCACAGATACGCAGTATTTT	CASRAGAGTDTQYF
NA	NA	TRBV18	TRBJ2-6	TGTGCCAGCTCACCGGCAAGGAGCTCTGGGGCCAACGTCCTGACTTTC	CASSPARSSGANVLTF
once	TRBD1	TRBV14	TRBJ2-1	TGTGCCAGCCAAAAGACAGGGCCCTACAATGAGCAGTTCTTC	CASQKTGPYNEQFF
NA	TRBD1	TRBV19	TRBJ2-3	TGTGCCAGTAGTGTCACAGGGGGCACAGATACGCAGTATTTT	CASSVTGGTDTQYF
NA	TRBD1	TRBV19	TRBJ2-7	TGTGCCAGTAGTTCCCAGACAGGGCTGGGCTACGAGCAGTACTTC	CASSSQTGLGYEQYF
few	TRBD2	TRBV4-2	TRBJ2-1	TGTGCCAGCAGCCCACGAGCCGGGACTAGCGGGTATGAGCAGTTCTTC	CASSPRAGTSGYEQFF
NA	TRBD2	TRBV18	TRBJ2-3	TGTGCCAGCTCACCGGGGACTAGCGACACAGATACGCAGTATTTT	CASSPGTSDTDTQYF
NA	NA	TRBV11-2	TRBJ2-5	TGTGCCAGCAGCTCCTGGACTGTACAAGAGACCCAGTACTTC	CASSSWTVQETQYF
many	NA	TRBV9	TRBJ2-1	TGTGCCAGCAGCGTCAGTCCGGGACTTTACAATGAGCAGTTCTTC	CASSVSPGLYNEQFF
NA	TRBD1	TRBV19	TRBJ1-5	TGTGCCAGTAGCGCACAGGGGGCTGGGCAGCCCCAGCATTTT	CASSAQGAGQPQHF
NA	NA	TRBV27	TRBJ1-1	TGTGCCAGCAGTTTAAGGGGTTGGGAAGGCCCTGAAGCTTTCTTT	CASSLRGWEGPEAFF
NA	NA	TRBV29-1	TRBJ2-1	TGCAGCGTCCGGGAGAGCTCCTACAATGAGCAGTTCTTC	CSVRESSYNEQFF
NA	TRBD1	TRBV28	TRBJ2-7	TGTGCCAGCAGACCGGGACAGGGGCGTGAGCAGTACTTC	CASRPGQGREQYF
few	NA	TRBV2	TRBJ1-1	TGTGCCAGCAGTGAAGTTAGGGGGGGCGCATTGGGAACTGAAGCTTTCTTT	CASSEVRGGALGTEAFF
NA	NA	TRBV27	TRBJ1-2	TGTGCCAGCAGTTTAGCGGCAGGACATACTAACTATGGCTACACCTTC	CASSLAAGHTNYGYTF
once	NA	TRBV7-8	TRBJ1-6	TGTGCCAGCAGCTTAGTATGGACAGCGTTACATTCACCCCTCCACTTT	CASSLVWTALHSPLHF